The rows below give T cell receptor beta chains drawn from one sample of a study of cytomegalovirus exposure and HLA in healthy donors. The repertoire was sequenced with immunoSEQ multiplex PCR; TCRdb's copy has only in-frame clones and lacks some. The sample lists 100,000 to 150,000 clones, more than 80% occurring once. The sequenced sample consisted of PBMCs. These receptor sequences come from a male donor in good health and CMV-seronegative. Each CDR3 is given with its conserved first and last residue. The D gene is left open where the match is weak. The size field is filled for only some rows; it gives once, few, many or a size class.

clone_size: -; j_call: TRBJ1-2; cdr3_length: 15; v_call: TRBV6-1; d_call: TRBD1; cdr3_aa: CASSEVRQGNYGYTF; cdr3_nt: TGTGCCAGCAGTGAAGTCCGACAGGGCAACTATGGCTACACCTTC
clone_size: -; j_call: TRBJ2-7; cdr3_length: 13; v_call: TRBV5-4; d_call: TRBD1; cdr3_aa: CASSLYRGHEQYF; cdr3_nt: TGTGCCAGCAGCTTGTACAGGGGCCACGAGCAGTACTTC
clone_size: -; j_call: TRBJ1-2; cdr3_length: 12; v_call: TRBV5-1; d_call: -; cdr3_aa: CASSSGMDGYTF; cdr3_nt: TGCGCCAGCAGCTCCGGGATGGATGGCTACACCTTC
clone_size: -; j_call: TRBJ2-5; cdr3_length: 18; v_call: TRBV18; d_call: TRBD1; cdr3_aa: CASSPPSGQGGFGETQYF; cdr3_nt: TGTGCCAGCTCACCACCCTCTGGACAGGGAGGCTTTGGGGAGACCCAGTACTTC
clone_size: -; j_call: TRBJ2-3; cdr3_length: 13; v_call: TRBV11-3; d_call: -; cdr3_aa: CASSQGPGDTQYF; cdr3_nt: TGTGCCAGCAGCCAAGGGCCGGGGGATACGCAGTATTTT
clone_size: -; j_call: TRBJ2-5; cdr3_length: 15; v_call: TRBV4-1; d_call: TRBD1; cdr3_aa: CASSQPTGGSKTQYF; cdr3_nt: TGCGCCAGCAGCCAGCCGACAGGGGGCAGTAAGACCCAGTACTTC
clone_size: few; j_call: TRBJ2-7; cdr3_length: 13; v_call: TRBV5-4; d_call: TRBD1; cdr3_aa: CASSPIDRDEQYF; cdr3_nt: TGTGCCAGCAGCCCGATAGACAGGGACGAGCAGTACTTC
clone_size: -; j_call: TRBJ1-1; cdr3_length: 14; v_call: TRBV7-9; d_call: -; cdr3_aa: CASSFVVENTEAFF; cdr3_nt: TGTGCCAGCAGCTTTGTAGTTGAGAACACTGAAGCTTTCTTT
clone_size: few; j_call: TRBJ2-2; cdr3_length: 16; v_call: TRBV21-1; d_call: -; cdr3_aa: CASSTYGGADTGELFF; cdr3_nt: TGTGCCAGCAGCACCTACGGGGGGGCGGACACCGGGGAGCTGTTTTTT
clone_size: -; j_call: TRBJ1-1; cdr3_length: 13; v_call: TRBV18; d_call: -; cdr3_aa: CASSSTSGVSAFF; cdr3_nt: TGTGCCAGCTCATCGACTTCGGGGGTTTCAGCTTTCTTT
clone_size: -; j_call: TRBJ2-3; cdr3_length: 13; v_call: TRBV2; d_call: -; cdr3_aa: CASNGGMSDTQYF; cdr3_nt: TGTGCCAGCAACGGCGGGATGTCAGATACGCAGTATTTT
clone_size: -; j_call: TRBJ2-1; cdr3_length: 17; v_call: TRBV7-2; d_call: TRBD2; cdr3_aa: CAGSFRLAGAPMSEQFF; cdr3_nt: TGTGCCGGCAGCTTCCGACTAGCGGGGGCCCCCATGTCGGAGCAGTTCTTC
clone_size: -; j_call: TRBJ1-5; cdr3_length: 14; v_call: TRBV6-5; d_call: -; cdr3_aa: CAVKAGPSNQPQHF; cdr3_nt: TGTGCCGTCAAGGCAGGGCCGAGCAATCAGCCCCAGCATTTT
clone_size: -; j_call: TRBJ2-3; cdr3_length: 16; v_call: TRBV10-3; d_call: TRBD2; cdr3_aa: CAIRPAGGGSTDTQYF; cdr3_nt: TGTGCCATCAGACCCGCGGGGGGAGGGAGCACAGATACGCAGTATTTT
clone_size: -; j_call: TRBJ2-7; cdr3_length: 11; v_call: TRBV6-5; d_call: -; cdr3_aa: CASNRDYEQYF; cdr3_nt: TGTGCCAGCAACAGGGACTACGAGCAGTACTTC
clone_size: -; j_call: TRBJ2-7; cdr3_length: 12; v_call: TRBV25-1; d_call: -; cdr3_aa: CASSGVLYEQYF; cdr3_nt: TGTGCCAGCAGTGGTGTCCTTTACGAGCAGTACTTC
clone_size: -; j_call: TRBJ1-1; cdr3_length: 15; v_call: TRBV6-5; d_call: TRBD1; cdr3_aa: CASSTRQGGNTEAFF; cdr3_nt: TGTGCCAGCAGTACCCGACAGGGGGGGAACACTGAAGCTTTCTTT
clone_size: -; j_call: TRBJ2-3; cdr3_length: 14; v_call: TRBV19; d_call: -; cdr3_aa: CASSIQASTDTQYF; cdr3_nt: TGTGCCAGTAGTATTCAGGCGAGCACAGATACGCAGTATTTT
clone_size: -; j_call: TRBJ1-2; cdr3_length: 13; v_call: TRBV5-6; d_call: TRBD1; cdr3_aa: CASSPDRVGGYTF; cdr3_nt: TGTGCCAGCAGCCCGGACAGGGTGGGCGGCTACACCTTC
clone_size: -; j_call: TRBJ2-2; cdr3_length: 14; v_call: TRBV30; d_call: -; cdr3_aa: CAGNRESNTGELFF; cdr3_nt: TGTGCCGGCAACAGGGAATCGAACACCGGGGAGCTGTTTTTT
clone_size: -; j_call: TRBJ2-5; cdr3_length: 14; v_call: TRBV5-1; d_call: TRBD1; cdr3_aa: CASSLQGAWETQYF; cdr3_nt: TGCGCCAGCAGCTTACAGGGGGCTTGGGAGACCCAGTACTTC
clone_size: -; j_call: TRBJ2-7; cdr3_length: 14; v_call: TRBV9; d_call: TRBD1; cdr3_aa: CASSGTGGPYEQYF; cdr3_nt: TGTGCCAGCAGCGGGACAGGGGGCCCCTACGAGCAGTACTTC
clone_size: -; j_call: TRBJ1-3; cdr3_length: 19; v_call: TRBV28; d_call: TRBD1; cdr3_aa: CASSLWDRGSYSSGNTIYF; cdr3_nt: TGTGCCAGCAGTTTATGGGACAGGGGGTCCTATAGCTCTGGAAACACCATATATTTT
clone_size: few; j_call: TRBJ2-7; cdr3_length: 15; v_call: TRBV10-3; d_call: TRBD1; cdr3_aa: CAISESGAGGYEQYF; cdr3_nt: TGTGCCATCAGTGAGTCGGGGGCAGGGGGCTATGAGCAGTACTTC
clone_size: -; j_call: TRBJ1-2; cdr3_length: 12; v_call: TRBV7-2; d_call: -; cdr3_aa: CASSLGSQAYTF; cdr3_nt: TGTGCCAGCAGCTTAGGGTCACAGGCCTACACCTTC
clone_size: -; j_call: TRBJ1-3; cdr3_length: 16; v_call: TRBV6-5; d_call: TRBD1; cdr3_aa: CASSYFPGQGSNTIYF; cdr3_nt: TGTGCCAGCAGTTACTTTCCGGGACAGGGAAGCAACACCATATATTTT
clone_size: -; j_call: TRBJ2-1; cdr3_length: 13; v_call: TRBV9; d_call: -; cdr3_aa: CASSLGLYNEQFF; cdr3_nt: TGTGCCAGCAGCCTCGGTTTATACAATGAGCAGTTCTTC
clone_size: -; j_call: TRBJ1-1; cdr3_length: 14; v_call: TRBV30; d_call: -; cdr3_aa: CAWSVRGRDTEAFF; cdr3_nt: TGTGCCTGGAGTGTCCGAGGGAGGGACACTGAAGCTTTCTTT
clone_size: -; j_call: TRBJ2-3; cdr3_length: 18; v_call: TRBV4-2; d_call: -; cdr3_aa: CASSQGPVGLRSTDTQYF; cdr3_nt: TGTGCCAGCAGCCAAGGCCCGGTGGGCCTCCGTAGCACAGATACGCAGTATTTT
clone_size: -; j_call: TRBJ2-1; cdr3_length: 17; v_call: TRBV2; d_call: TRBD2; cdr3_aa: CASSDLAGGLSYNEQFF; cdr3_nt: TGTGCCAGCAGTGACTTAGCGGGAGGGTTATCCTACAATGAGCAGTTCTTC
clone_size: few; j_call: TRBJ1-5; cdr3_length: 15; v_call: TRBV6-1; d_call: -; cdr3_aa: CASSEWGGLAQPQHF; cdr3_nt: TGTGCCAGCAGTGAATGGGGGGGACTGGCTCAGCCCCAGCATTTT
clone_size: -; j_call: TRBJ1-2; cdr3_length: 13; v_call: TRBV29-1; d_call: TRBD1; cdr3_aa: CSAPGQGPYGYTF; cdr3_nt: TGCAGCGCTCCGGGACAGGGTCCCTATGGCTACACCTTC
clone_size: -; j_call: TRBJ2-7; cdr3_length: 14; v_call: TRBV9; d_call: TRBD2; cdr3_aa: CASSETSGASEQYF; cdr3_nt: TGTGCCAGCAGCGAGACTAGCGGGGCGAGCGAGCAGTACTTC
clone_size: -; j_call: TRBJ1-2; cdr3_length: 10; v_call: TRBV19; d_call: -; cdr3_aa: CASGGFGYTF; cdr3_nt: TGTGCCAGTGGAGGTTTTGGCTACACCTTC
clone_size: -; j_call: TRBJ2-7; cdr3_length: 12; v_call: TRBV28; d_call: -; cdr3_aa: CASSAGWFEQYF; cdr3_nt: TGTGCCAGCAGCGCGGGATGGTTCGAGCAGTACTTC
clone_size: -; j_call: TRBJ2-1; cdr3_length: 14; v_call: TRBV7-9; d_call: TRBD2; cdr3_aa: CASSFLAGADEQFF; cdr3_nt: TGTGCCAGCAGTTTCCTAGCGGGGGCCGATGAGCAGTTCTTC
clone_size: few; j_call: TRBJ2-7; cdr3_length: 14; v_call: TRBV2; d_call: -; cdr3_aa: CASSEEVQIYEQYF; cdr3_nt: TGTGCCAGCAGTGAAGAGGTACAGATCTACGAGCAGTACTTC
clone_size: -; j_call: TRBJ2-3; cdr3_length: 17; v_call: TRBV10-3; d_call: TRBD2; cdr3_aa: CAISESLAGAGTDTQYF; cdr3_nt: TGTGCCATCAGTGAGTCGCTAGCGGGGGCCGGCACAGATACGCAGTATTTT
clone_size: -; j_call: TRBJ1-4; cdr3_length: 13; v_call: TRBV5-4; d_call: -; cdr3_aa: CASSLGGNEKLFF; cdr3_nt: TGTGCCAGCAGCCTCGGGGGGAATGAAAAACTGTTTTTT
clone_size: -; j_call: TRBJ2-7; cdr3_length: 14; v_call: TRBV9; d_call: -; cdr3_aa: CASSVGLPPHEQYF; cdr3_nt: TGTGCCAGCAGCGTGGGACTCCCTCCCCACGAGCAGTACTTC
clone_size: few; j_call: TRBJ2-7; cdr3_length: 17; v_call: TRBV15; d_call: TRBD1; cdr3_aa: CATSRPSAGTGRYEQYF; cdr3_nt: TGTGCCACCAGCAGACCTAGCGCCGGGACAGGAAGGTACGAGCAGTACTTC
clone_size: -; j_call: TRBJ2-5; cdr3_length: 13; v_call: TRBV2; d_call: -; cdr3_aa: CASSVQGFGTQYF; cdr3_nt: TGTGCCAGCAGTGTCCAGGGTTTTGGGACCCAGTACTTC
clone_size: -; j_call: TRBJ1-1; cdr3_length: 14; v_call: TRBV30; d_call: -; cdr3_aa: CAWSVLEGWTEAFF; cdr3_nt: TGTGCCTGGAGTGTACTGGAGGGATGGACTGAAGCTTTCTTT
clone_size: -; j_call: TRBJ2-1; cdr3_length: 13; v_call: TRBV6-6; d_call: -; cdr3_aa: CASSYFKSDEQFF; cdr3_nt: TGTGCCAGCAGTTACTTTAAGAGCGATGAGCAGTTCTTC
clone_size: few; j_call: TRBJ2-7; cdr3_length: 16; v_call: TRBV9; d_call: TRBD1; cdr3_aa: CASSVDSGGVFYEQYF; cdr3_nt: TGTGCCAGCAGCGTAGATTCAGGGGGCGTCTTCTACGAGCAGTACTTC
clone_size: once; j_call: TRBJ2-1; cdr3_length: 17; v_call: TRBV27; d_call: TRBD2; cdr3_aa: CASSRSRLATAYNEQFF; cdr3_nt: TGTGCCAGCAGCCGAAGCCGACTAGCCACGGCCTACAATGAGCAGTTCTTC
clone_size: -; j_call: TRBJ1-2; cdr3_length: 14; v_call: TRBV19; d_call: -; cdr3_aa: CASSKTGINYGYTF; cdr3_nt: TGTGCCAGTAGCAAGACGGGGATCAACTATGGCTACACCTTC
clone_size: -; j_call: TRBJ2-7; cdr3_length: 15; v_call: TRBV6-5; d_call: TRBD2; cdr3_aa: CASTSSGSVPYEQYF; cdr3_nt: TGTGCCAGCACCTCTAGCGGGAGTGTTCCCTACGAGCAGTACTTC
clone_size: -; j_call: TRBJ1-2; cdr3_length: 15; v_call: TRBV28; d_call: -; cdr3_aa: CASNLGGQSIYGYTF; cdr3_nt: TGCGCCAGCAATCTCGGAGGACAGTCAATCTATGGCTACACCTTC
clone_size: few; j_call: TRBJ2-1; cdr3_length: 16; v_call: TRBV6-1; d_call: -; cdr3_aa: CASSAATSSGFYEQFF; cdr3_nt: TGTGCCAGCAGTGCCGCGACATCCTCAGGGTTCTATGAGCAGTTCTTC
clone_size: once; j_call: TRBJ1-2; cdr3_length: 16; v_call: TRBV5-4; d_call: TRBD1; cdr3_aa: CASSYNTGTGLYGYTF; cdr3_nt: TGTGCCAGCAGCTATAATACCGGGACAGGGCTATATGGCTACACCTTC
clone_size: -; j_call: TRBJ2-5; cdr3_length: 15; v_call: TRBV5-1; d_call: TRBD2; cdr3_aa: CASSLPAGEQETQYF; cdr3_nt: TGCGCCAGCAGCTTGCCGGCGGGGGAACAAGAGACCCAGTACTTC